These 11 T cell receptor beta chains originate from one sample sequenced in a study of response to subunit inactivated influenza vaccine. TCRdb reanalysed the RT-PCR reads using MiXCR and keeps one entry per CDR3 protein. In the table there are approximately 530,000 distinct CDR3 sequences, around 7.7% of which are singletons. This specimen was PBMCs from blood, taken around 25 months after vaccination. Source of these receptors: a man in his fifties or sixties who received an inactivated influenza vaccine.

The genes are TRBV12-3 or TRBV12-4 and TRBJ1-5; TRBD1 aligns across 8 bases. The length of the CDR3 is 15 residues. Losses at the gene ends were 6 bases for V and 3 bases for J; bases not matched to a gene: 7. CDR3 loop: CASRPGQGPNQPQHF. CDR3 DNA sequence: TGTGCCAGCAGACCCGGACAGGGCCCCAATCAGCCCCAGCATTTT.

The J gene is TRBJ2-7, the V gene TRBV4-2; 9 nucleotides agree with TRBD1. The CDR3 is 15 residues long. Per germline, CDR1 LGHNA and CDR2 YNFKEQ. Unmatched junction bases numbered 5, after V lost 3 bases and J lost 2 bases. The CDR3 DNA reads TGTGCCAGCAGCCATCTGGGACAGGGTGCCTACGAGCAGTACTTC. The encoded protein is CASSHLGQGAYEQYF.

This clonotype was found a few times. V gene TRBV20-1 combines with J gene TRBJ1-1; D unclear. Germline CDR1 is DFQATT and CDR2 is SNEGSKA (reference sequence). V was pared by 3 bases and J by 5 bases, with 13 bases between. The CDR3 is 13 amino acids. CDR3 sequence: CSASAGWETEAFF. Written as DNA, the CDR3 is TGCAGTGCTAGCGCAGGTTGGGAGACTGAAGCTTTCTTT.

The CDR3 here is CASEVGGGSVTEAFF. DNA of the CDR3: TGTGCCAGCGAGGTTGGGGGCGGATCAGTAACTGAAGCTTTCTTT. The rearrangement links TRBV28 to TRBJ1-1; perhaps TRBD1 as D (6 bases). Per the germline V gene, CDR1 is MDHEN and CDR2 is SYDVKM. V was clipped by 8 bases and J by 5 bases, with 21 bases between them. CDR3 length equals 15 residues. Full variable domain (remainder filled in from reference TRBV28 and TRBJ1-1): DVKVTQSSRYLVKRTGEKVFLECVQDMDHENMFWYRQDPGLGLRLIYFSYDVKMKEKGDIPEGYSVSREKKERFSLILESASTNQTSMYLCASEVGGGSVTEAFFGQGTRLTVV.

This clonotype was seen a handful of times. The rearrangement joins TRBV11-2 to TRBJ1-1; D not certain. Germline assignment: CDR1 SGHAT and CDR2 FQNNGV. With 4 bases removed from V and 1 base from J, the gap between germline ends came to 16 bases. The CDR3 length is 16 residues. CDR3 DNA: TGTGCCAGCAGCTACTCCCTACATACCACGAACACTGAAGCTTTCTTT. It specifies CASSYSLHTTNTEAFF.

This clonotype was observed a handful of times. The chain links TRBV29-1 to TRBJ2-3, with 8 bases identical to TRBD1. The CDR3 is 13 amino acids. Germline CDR1 SQVTM, CDR2 ANQGSEA. J was trimmed by 0 bases and V by 6 bases; bases with no gene match: 2. The CDR3 is CSVDRGSTDTQYF. CDR3 sequence (DNA): TGCAGCGTAGACAGGGGTAGCACAGATACGCAGTATTTT.

This clonotype has a count of ten or more. The chain joins TRBV11-1 to TRBJ2-1; TRBD2 agrees at 14 bases. The CDR3 is 20 amino acids. Trimming took 5 bases from V and 2 from J; bases not matched to a gene: 14. CDR1 and CDR2 from the germline V gene are SGHAT and FQDESV (reference sequence). CDR3 protein: CASSRGLAGGSLETYNEQFF. CDR3 DNA: TGTGCCAGCAGCCGCGGACTAGCGGGAGGCTCCTTAGAAACCTACAATGAGCAGTTCTTC. Using reference TRBV11-1 and TRBJ2-1 for the parts outside the CDR3, the full variable domain is EAEVAQSPRYKITEKSQAVAFWCDPISGHATLYWYRQILGQGPELLVQFQDESVVDDSQLPKDRFSAERLKGVDSTLKIQPAELGDSAMYLCASSRGLAGGSLETYNEQFFGPGTRLTVL.

This clonotype came up a few times. The rearrangement joins TRBV20-1 to TRBJ2-3, with D possibly TRBD1 on 6 matching bases. In germline, CDR1 is DFQATT, CDR2 SNEGSKA (reference sequence). V lost 2 bases and J lost 1, with 13 bases in between. The CDR3 extends over 15 amino acids. The DNA for the CDR3 is TGCAGTGCTAGAACTCAGGGGAAGGGCACAGATACGCAGTATTTT. This sequence encodes CSARTQGKGTDTQYF.

CDR3 residues: CASSSQTGHTKETQYF. The CDR3 nucleotides are TGCGCCAGCAGCTCTCAGACAGGCCACACCAAGGAGACCCAGTACTTC. The chain has TRBV5-1 and TRBJ2-5; tentatively, D is TRBD1 (6 bases). The V end lost 3 bases, the J end lost 5 bases, and 20 bases lay between the germline ends. The length of the CDR3 is 16 residues. CDR1 is SGHRS and CDR2 is YFSETQ in the germline V gene. The whole variable domain, filled in from reference TRBV5-1 and TRBJ2-5, reads KAGVTQTPRYLIKTRGQQVTLSCSPISGHRSVSWYQQTPGQGLQFLFEYFSETQRNKGNFPGRFSGRQFSNSRSEMNVSTLELGDSALYLCASSSQTGHTKETQYFGPGTRLLVL.

A few counts support this clonotype. The chain joins TRBV20-1 to TRBJ2-7; 10 bases map to TRBD1. The CDR3 has 14 residues. The J segment lost 3 bases and the V segment lost 4 bases, leaving 6 bases of the junction unmatched. From germline, CDR1 is DFQATT and CDR2 SNEGSKA (reference sequence). The DNA for the CDR3 is TGCAGTGCTACCCGGACAGGGGGTCACTACGAGCAGTACTTC. It is translated as CSATRTGGHYEQYF.

The chain recombines TRBV14 with TRBJ2-3, with TRBD2 as a possible D gene (6 bases). The V end was cut by 1 base, the J end by 8 bases, with 7 bases between. The CDR3 length is 12 residues. CDR1 is SGHDN and CDR2 is FVKESK in the germline V gene. CDR3 nucleotides: TGTGCCAGCAGCCAAGGGGGAGGTACGCAGTATTTT. Protein product: CASSQGGGTQYF.